These T cell receptor beta chains were read from a single sample in a study of T cells in Graves' hyperthyroidism and ophthalmopathy. One entry per CDR3 protein results from TCRdb running MiXCR on the multiplex PCR reads. The table lists under 450,000 distinct CDR3 sequences, approximately 18% of them singletons. Sequencing was done on a sample of blood. The receptors here all came from a woman aged 30 to 39 with Graves' hyperthyroidism that later progressed to Graves' ophthalmopathy. CDR3s include the opening cysteine and the closing phenylalanine or tryptophan. Each record gives: CDR3 length, J gene, V gene, D gene, clone size, CDR3 DNA, CDR3 protein. A D gene is named only where the DNA matches it firmly. Some rows mark clone size as missing; the rest say once, few, many or name a class of expanded clone.

16 TRBJ2-5 TRBV12-3/TRBV12-4 TRBD2 NA TGTGCCAGCAGTGAACGTGGCGGGAGGTCACAAGAGACCCAGTACTTC CASSERGGRSQETQYF
15 TRBJ1-1 TRBV27 TRBD1 many TGTGCCAGCAGCCCGGGGACAGGGGGGAACACTGAAGCTTTCTTT CASSPGTGGNTEAFF
12 TRBJ2-7 TRBV29-1 TRBD1 few TGCAGCGTGGGACAGGACAACTACGAGCAGTACTTC CSVGQDNYEQYF
15 TRBJ2-5 TRBV5-6 TRBD1 many TGTGCCAGCAGCAAAGGGACAGGGCTTGCGGAGACCCAGTACTTC CASSKGTGLAETQYF
13 TRBJ1-6 TRBV6-4 NA few TGTGCCAGCAGTGACTCCTGGGGGTCACCCCTCCACTTT CASSDSWGSPLHF
15 TRBJ2-7 TRBV30 NA NA TGTGCCTGGAGGACTCTACCAGGGTACCGCTACGAGCAGTACTTC CAWRTLPGYRYEQYF
14 TRBJ2-1 TRBV24-1 NA few TGTGCCACCAGTGACAGGGCGTACTACAATGAGCAGTTCTTC CATSDRAYYNEQFF
15 TRBJ2-3 TRBV15 NA many TGTGCCACCAGCAGAGATTGGCAGGGACCAGATACGCAGTATTTT CATSRDWQGPDTQYF
14 TRBJ1-1 TRBV10-2 NA NA TGCGCCAGCAGGACCCCGACGGGCCACACTGAAGCTTTCTTT CASRTPTGHTEAFF
14 TRBJ1-3 TRBV5-1 NA NA TGCGCCAGCAGAACACAGCTGTCTGGAAACACCATATATTTT CASRTQLSGNTIYF
18 TRBJ2-1 TRBV18 TRBD2 few TGTGCCAGCTCACCACAGGATGAGCTAGCGGGAGTATTGAATGAGCAGTTCTTC CASSPQDELAGVLNEQFF
13 TRBJ2-3 TRBV11-2 NA many TGTGCCAGCCTATACGCCAGCACAGATACGCAGTATTTT CASLYASTDTQYF
14 TRBJ2-5 TRBV10-1 TRBD2 many TGCGCCAGCAGCTCCTATCGGGGGGGAGAGACCCAGTACTTC CASSSYRGGETQYF
13 TRBJ1-5 TRBV27 TRBD1 many TGTGCCAGCAAACAGGGGGGCAATCAGCCCCAGCATTTT CASKQGGNQPQHF
15 TRBJ1-1 TRBV11-2 NA NA TGTGCCAGCAGCTTAGCAGGGACATTAGGCACTGAAGCTTTCTTT CASSLAGTLGTEAFF
14 TRBJ1-5 TRBV24-1 NA NA TGTGCCACCAGTGGCATACATGACAATCAGCCCCAGCATTTT CATSGIHDNQPQHF
15 TRBJ2-1 TRBV7-9 TRBD1 NA TGTGCCAGCATCTTAAAGGGGACAGCACACAATGAGCAGTTCTTC CASILKGTAHNEQFF
15 TRBJ2-7 TRBV10-3 TRBD2 few TGTGCCAGCAGTCCCCGGGGAGCGGGGCTACGAACGCAGTACTTC CASSPRGAGLRTQYF
15 TRBJ1-5 TRBV28 TRBD1 many TGTGCCAGCACTAGACAGGGTGAGAGCAATCAGCCCCAGCATTTT CASTRQGESNQPQHF
15 TRBJ2-5 TRBV20-1 TRBD1 NA TGCAGTGCCGTACAGCCTTCGACAGGGAGAGAGACCCAGTACTTC CSAVQPSTGRETQYF
13 TRBJ2-7 TRBV6-1 NA NA TGTGCCAGCAGTGAAGGCAGGGAGGACGAGCAGTACTTC CASSEGREDEQYF
22 TRBJ2-5 TRBV15 NA many TGTGCCACCAGCAGAGGGGGACAGGGGTTATGGCTAGCGGGGACCTACCAAGAGACCCAGTACTTC CATSRGGQGLWLAGTYQETQYF
13 TRBJ2-5 TRBV5-1 NA NA TGCGCCAGCAGCTTGGCCAATAAAGAGACCCAGTACTTC CASSLANKETQYF
12 TRBJ2-1 TRBV6-2/TRBV6-3 TRBD2 few TGTGCCAGCAGGACCGGGGGGGGTGAGCAGTTCTTC CASRTGGGEQFF
17 TRBJ2-6 TRBV5-1 NA few TGCGCCAGCAGCCAAAGAACAGAGATCTCTGGGGCCAACGTCCTGACTTTC CASSQRTEISGANVLTF
13 TRBJ2-3 TRBV2 NA many TGTGCCAGCAGTAAACAGGGCGCAGATACGCAGTATTTT CASSKQGADTQYF
14 TRBJ1-6 TRBV2 NA few TGTGCCAGCAGAGGGACCTCCTATAATTCACCCCTCCACTTT CASRGTSYNSPLHF
13 TRBJ2-7 TRBV28 NA many TGTGCCAGCCGGAGGAGGGGATCCTACGAGCAGTACTTC CASRRRGSYEQYF
15 TRBJ2-3 TRBV28 NA NA TGTGCCAGCAGTTTATGGGCAGTTATCACAGATACGCAGTATTTT CASSLWAVITDTQYF
12 TRBJ2-3 TRBV5-1 NA few TGCGCCAGCAGCCCGGCCGGTCAAACGCAGTATTTT CASSPAGQTQYF
17 TRBJ1-4 TRBV5-6 NA NA TGTGCCAGCAGCCTGCCCAGGGGCCGTGCAACTAATGAAAAACTGTTTTTT CASSLPRGRATNEKLFF
14 TRBJ1-1 TRBV12-3/TRBV12-4 TRBD1 many TGTGCCAGCAGGGCGGGACAGAAGAACACTGAAGCTTTCTTT CASRAGQKNTEAFF
16 TRBJ2-7 TRBV4-1 NA NA TGCGCCAGCAGCCAAGCCCCTGAGACAGCTCGCTACGAGCAGTACTTC CASSQAPETARYEQYF
15 TRBJ1-5 TRBV19 TRBD1 NA TGTGCCAGTACCGCTCGGACAGGTCCGGATCAGCCCCAGCATTTT CASTARTGPDQPQHF
12 TRBJ1-2 TRBV28 NA many TGTGCCAGCCAACAGGGTTTCCGCGGCTACACCTTC CASQQGFRGYTF
15 TRBJ2-7 TRBV6-1 NA NA TGTGCCAGCAGTGCGGCTGGGCAGAACCTTTACGAGCAGTACTTC CASSAAGQNLYEQYF
21 TRBJ2-1 TRBV27 TRBD2 NA TGTGCCAGCAGTTCGACGGGGGGGGGTCTTGGGAGGAGCGGGAGAGTTGGTGAGCAGTTCTTC CASSSTGGGLGRSGRVGEQFF
19 TRBJ2-1 TRBV28 TRBD2 NA TGTGCCAGCAGTCCCAACGACTCCGGGACTAGCGGATTATACAATGAGCAGTTCTTC CASSPNDSGTSGLYNEQFF
15 TRBJ2-7 TRBV3-1 TRBD1 few TGTGCCAGCAGGCCGGGGGGGACAGGGGGCGGCGAGCAGTACTTC CASRPGGTGGGEQYF
11 TRBJ2-3 TRBV20-1 NA few TGCAGTGCTAGTTTTCGGGATACGCAGTATTTT CSASFRDTQYF
14 TRBJ1-2 TRBV28 NA many TGTGCCAGCAGTTTACTCGGCAATAACTATGGCTACACCTTC CASSLLGNNYGYTF